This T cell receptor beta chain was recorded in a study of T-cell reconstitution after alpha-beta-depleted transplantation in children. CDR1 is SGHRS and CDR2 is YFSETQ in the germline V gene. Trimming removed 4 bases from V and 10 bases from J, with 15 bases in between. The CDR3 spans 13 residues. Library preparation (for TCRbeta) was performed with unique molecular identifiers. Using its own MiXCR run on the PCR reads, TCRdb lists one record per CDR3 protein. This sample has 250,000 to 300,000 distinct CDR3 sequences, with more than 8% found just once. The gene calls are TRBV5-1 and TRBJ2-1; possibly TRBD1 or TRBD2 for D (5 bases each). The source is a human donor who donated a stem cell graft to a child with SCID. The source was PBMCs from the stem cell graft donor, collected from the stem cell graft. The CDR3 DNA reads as TGCGCCAGCAGCCCAGGGACCGATCCCGAGCAGTTCTTC. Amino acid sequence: CASSPGTDPEQFF.